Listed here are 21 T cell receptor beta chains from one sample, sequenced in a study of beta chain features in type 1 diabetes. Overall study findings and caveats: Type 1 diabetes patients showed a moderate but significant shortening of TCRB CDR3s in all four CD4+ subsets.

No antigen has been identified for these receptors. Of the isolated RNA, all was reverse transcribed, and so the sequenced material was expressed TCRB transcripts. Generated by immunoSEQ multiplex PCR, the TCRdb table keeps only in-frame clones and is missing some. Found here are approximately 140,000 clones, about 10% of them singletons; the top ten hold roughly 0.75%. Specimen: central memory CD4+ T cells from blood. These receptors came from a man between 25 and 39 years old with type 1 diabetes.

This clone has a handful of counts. CDR3 amino acids: CASSLVRQGHDGYTF. In nucleotides, the CDR3 is TGTGCCAGCAGCTTAGTCCGACAGGGGCATGATGGCTACACCTTC. This chain uses TRBV11-2 with TRBJ1-2, with TRBD1 matching over 8 bases. Germline V gives CDR1 SGHAT, CDR2 FQNNGV. Germline trimming cut 1 base from V and 6 bases from J; bases unmatched to any gene: 7. CDR3 length: 15 amino acids.

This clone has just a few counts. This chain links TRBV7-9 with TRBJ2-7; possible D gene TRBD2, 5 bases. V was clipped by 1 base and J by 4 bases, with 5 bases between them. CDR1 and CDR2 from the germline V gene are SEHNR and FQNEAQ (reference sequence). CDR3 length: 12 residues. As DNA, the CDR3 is TGTGCCAGCAGCTTAGTAGCGTACGAGCAGTACTTC. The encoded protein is CASSLVAYEQYF.

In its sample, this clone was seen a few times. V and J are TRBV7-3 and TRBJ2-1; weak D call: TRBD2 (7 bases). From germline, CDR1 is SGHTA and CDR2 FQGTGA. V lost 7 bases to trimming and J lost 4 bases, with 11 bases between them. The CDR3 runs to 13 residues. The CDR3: CASTEGGYNEQFF. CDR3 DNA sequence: TGTGCCAGCACCGAGGGGGGGTACAATGAGCAGTTCTTC.

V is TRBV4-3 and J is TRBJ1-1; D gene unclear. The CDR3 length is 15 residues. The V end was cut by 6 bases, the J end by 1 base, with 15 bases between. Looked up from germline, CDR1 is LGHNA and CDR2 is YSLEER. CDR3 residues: CASRANRLANTEAFF. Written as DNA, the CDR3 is TGCGCCAGCAGAGCGAACCGACTGGCGAACACTGAAGCTTTCTTT.

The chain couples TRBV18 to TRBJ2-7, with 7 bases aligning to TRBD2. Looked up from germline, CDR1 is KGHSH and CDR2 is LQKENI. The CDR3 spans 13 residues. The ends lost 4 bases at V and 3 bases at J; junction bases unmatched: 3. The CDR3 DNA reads TGTGCCAGCTCACTCCGGGAGGACTACGAGCAGTACTTC. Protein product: CASSLREDYEQYF.

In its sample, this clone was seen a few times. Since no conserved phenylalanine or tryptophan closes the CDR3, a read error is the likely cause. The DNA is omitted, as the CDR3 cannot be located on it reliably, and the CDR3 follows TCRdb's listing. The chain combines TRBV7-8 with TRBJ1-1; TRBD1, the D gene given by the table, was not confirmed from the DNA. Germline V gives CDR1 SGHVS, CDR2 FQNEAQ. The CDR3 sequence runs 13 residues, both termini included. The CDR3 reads CASSPNAGQSPRV.

The DNA for the CDR3 is TGCAGCGTTGAAGCGCCGGCGGTCACTGAAGCTTTCTTT. Amino acid sequence: CSVEAPAVTEAFF. The chain recombines TRBV29-1 with TRBJ1-1; D gene uncertain. The V and J ends lost 1 base and 4 bases respectively, with 10 bases between them. The germline CDR1 and CDR2 sequences are SQVTM and ANQGSEA. The CDR3 is made up of 13 amino acids.

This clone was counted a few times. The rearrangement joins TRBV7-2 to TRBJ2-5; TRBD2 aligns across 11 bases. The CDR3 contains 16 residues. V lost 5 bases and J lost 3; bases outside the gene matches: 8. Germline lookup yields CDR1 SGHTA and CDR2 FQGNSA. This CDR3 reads CASSPSLAGGKETQYF. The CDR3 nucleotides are TGTGCCAGCAGCCCGAGTCTAGCGGGGGGAAAAGAGACCCAGTACTTC.

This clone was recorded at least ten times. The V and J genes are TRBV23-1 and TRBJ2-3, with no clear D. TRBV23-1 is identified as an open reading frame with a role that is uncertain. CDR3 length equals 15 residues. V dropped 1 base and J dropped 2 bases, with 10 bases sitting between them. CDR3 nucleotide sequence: TGCGCCAGCAGTCAATATGGGCACATCACAGATACGCAGTATTTT. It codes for CASSQYGHITDTQYF.

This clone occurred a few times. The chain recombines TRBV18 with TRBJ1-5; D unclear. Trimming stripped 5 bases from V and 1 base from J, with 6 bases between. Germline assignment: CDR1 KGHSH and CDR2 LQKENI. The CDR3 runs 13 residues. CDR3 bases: TGTGCCAGCTCAGAACAGAGCAATCAGCCCCAGCATTTT. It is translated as CASSEQSNQPQHF.

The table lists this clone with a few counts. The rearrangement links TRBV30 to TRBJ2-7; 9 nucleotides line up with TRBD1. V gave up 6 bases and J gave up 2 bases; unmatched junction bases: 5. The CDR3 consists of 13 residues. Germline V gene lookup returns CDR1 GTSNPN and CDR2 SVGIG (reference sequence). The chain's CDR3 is CACTRDRAYEQYF. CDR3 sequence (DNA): TGTGCCTGCACCAGGGACAGGGCCTACGAGCAGTACTTC.

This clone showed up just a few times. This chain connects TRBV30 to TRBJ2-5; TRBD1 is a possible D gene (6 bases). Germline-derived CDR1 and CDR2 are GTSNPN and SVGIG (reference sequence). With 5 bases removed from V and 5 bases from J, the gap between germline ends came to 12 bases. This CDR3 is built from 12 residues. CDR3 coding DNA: TGTGCCTGGGGGGGCGTTAGGGAGACCCAGTACTTC. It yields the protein CAWGGVRETQYF.

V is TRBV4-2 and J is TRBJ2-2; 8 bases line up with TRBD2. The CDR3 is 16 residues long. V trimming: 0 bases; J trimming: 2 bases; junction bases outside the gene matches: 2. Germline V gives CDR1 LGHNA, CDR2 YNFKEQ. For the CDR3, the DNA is TGTGCCAGCAGCCAAGAAAGCGGGGGTAACACCGGGGAGCTGTTTTTT. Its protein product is CASSQESGGNTGELFF.

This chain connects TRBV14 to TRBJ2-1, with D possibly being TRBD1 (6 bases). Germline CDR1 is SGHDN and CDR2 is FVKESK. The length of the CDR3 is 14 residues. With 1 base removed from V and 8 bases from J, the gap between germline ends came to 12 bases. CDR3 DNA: TGTGCCAGCAGCCAAGGGGGGCCCTCGGATGAGCAGTTCTTC. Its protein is CASSQGGPSDEQFF.

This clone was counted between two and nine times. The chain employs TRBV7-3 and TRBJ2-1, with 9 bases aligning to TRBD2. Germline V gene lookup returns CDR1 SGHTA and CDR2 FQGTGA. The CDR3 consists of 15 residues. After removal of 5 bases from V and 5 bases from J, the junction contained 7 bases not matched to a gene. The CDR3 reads CASSVRSGGHNEQFF. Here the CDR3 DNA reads TGTGCCAGCAGCGTGAGGAGCGGGGGGCACAATGAGCAGTTCTTC.

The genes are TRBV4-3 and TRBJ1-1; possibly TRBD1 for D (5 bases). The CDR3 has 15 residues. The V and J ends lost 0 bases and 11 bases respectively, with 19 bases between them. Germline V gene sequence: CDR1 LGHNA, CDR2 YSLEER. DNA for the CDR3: TGCGCCAGCAGCCAAGAAGGACCTAGTAAGGGGCCGGCTTTCTTT. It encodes CASSQEGPSKGPAFF.

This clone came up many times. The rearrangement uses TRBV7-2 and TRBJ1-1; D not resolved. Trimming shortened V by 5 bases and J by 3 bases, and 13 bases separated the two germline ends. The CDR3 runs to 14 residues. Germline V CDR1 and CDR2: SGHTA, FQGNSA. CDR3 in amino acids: CASSEGHSDTEAFF. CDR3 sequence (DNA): TGTGCCAGCAGCGAGGGCCACTCCGACACTGAAGCTTTCTTT.

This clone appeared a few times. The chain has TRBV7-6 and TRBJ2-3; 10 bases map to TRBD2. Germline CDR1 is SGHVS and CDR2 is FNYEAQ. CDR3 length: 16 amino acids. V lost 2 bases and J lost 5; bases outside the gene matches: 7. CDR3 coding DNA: TGTGCCAGCAGCTTAACAGCGGGGGGGCCAGGAGATACGCAGTATTTT. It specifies CASSLTAGGPGDTQYF.

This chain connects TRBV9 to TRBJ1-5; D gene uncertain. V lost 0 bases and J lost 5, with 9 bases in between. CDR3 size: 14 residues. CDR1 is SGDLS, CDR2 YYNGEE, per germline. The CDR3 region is CASSVGPGHQPQHF. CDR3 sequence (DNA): TGTGCCAGCAGCGTAGGCCCAGGCCATCAGCCCCAGCATTTT.

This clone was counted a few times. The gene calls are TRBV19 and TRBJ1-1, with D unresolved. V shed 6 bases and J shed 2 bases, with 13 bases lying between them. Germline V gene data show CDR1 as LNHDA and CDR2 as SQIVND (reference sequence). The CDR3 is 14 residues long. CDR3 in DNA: TGTGCCAGTAGCCGAGAGGGCCTAAACACTGAAGCTTTCTTT. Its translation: CASSREGLNTEAFF.

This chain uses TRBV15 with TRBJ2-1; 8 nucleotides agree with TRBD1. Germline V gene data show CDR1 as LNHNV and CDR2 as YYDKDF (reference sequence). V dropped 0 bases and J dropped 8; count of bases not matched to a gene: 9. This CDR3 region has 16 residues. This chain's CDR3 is CATSRDMAGGGHEQFF. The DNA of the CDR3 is TGTGCCACCAGCAGAGATATGGCAGGGGGCGGACATGAGCAGTTCTTC.